This T cell receptor (beta chain) was recovered during a study of regulatory T cells in long-lasting Graves disease. The wider study: Graves' patients with a new diagnosis had received antithyroid drugs under 3 months.

The time point: newly diagnosed GD, antithyroid drugs for less than 3 months. Generation of the TCR library employed RNA extracted from PBMCs. Xi'an, China, was home to the endocrinology department that provided patients. Whole-study results and caveats: It was in persistent disease that TRBV28, TRBJ1-2 and TRBJ2-5 were favored.

HTBI primers from iRepertoire and Arm-PCR of CDR3 regions yielded the TCR beta libraries. Via MiXCR, TCRdb re-called the multiplex PCR reads, giving one row per CDR3 protein. This repertoire shows 500,000 to 700,000 distinct CDR3 sequences, less than 20% found once; its top ten account for about 17%. Concerning this clonotype itself: The antigen is undetermined.

The germline V and J ends were trimmed by 2 bases and 7 bases, with 15 bases remaining between them. From germline, CDR1 is SGHDN and CDR2 FVKESK. The CDR3 is 15 residues long. The data were also submitted as part of a second study, on T cells in Graves' hyperthyroidism and ophthalmopathy. That report adds: Blood also carried most thyroid clonotypes expanded above 0.001.

The source was peripheral blood mononuclear cells (PBMCs), collected at new diagnosis, from a patient treated with antithyroid drugs. The TCR was taken from a woman in her twenties or thirties with Graves disease. The chain links TRBV14 to TRBJ2-1, with D perhaps TRBD2 (5 bases). The CDR3 here is CASSQLGSSRNEQFF. In DNA form, the CDR3 reads TGTGCCAGCAGCCAACTGGGGAGCAGCAGGAATGAGCAGTTCTTC.